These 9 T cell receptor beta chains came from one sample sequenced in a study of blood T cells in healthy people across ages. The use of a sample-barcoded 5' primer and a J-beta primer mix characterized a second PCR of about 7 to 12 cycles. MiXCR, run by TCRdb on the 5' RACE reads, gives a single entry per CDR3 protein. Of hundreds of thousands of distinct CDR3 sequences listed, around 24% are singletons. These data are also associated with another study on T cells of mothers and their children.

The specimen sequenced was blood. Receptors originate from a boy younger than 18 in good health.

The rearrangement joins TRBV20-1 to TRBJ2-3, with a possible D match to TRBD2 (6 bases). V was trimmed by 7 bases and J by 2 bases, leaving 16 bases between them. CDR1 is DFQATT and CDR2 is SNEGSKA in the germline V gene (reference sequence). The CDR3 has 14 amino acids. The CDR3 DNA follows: TGCAGTGGGAGACTGGGGGGACCCACAGATACGCAGTATTTT. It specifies CSGRLGGPTDTQYF.

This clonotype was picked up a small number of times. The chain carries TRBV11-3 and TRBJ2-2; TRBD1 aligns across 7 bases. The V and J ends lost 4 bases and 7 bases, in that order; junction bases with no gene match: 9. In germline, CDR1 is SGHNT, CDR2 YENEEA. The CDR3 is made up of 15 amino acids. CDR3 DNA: TGTGCCAGCAGCTCAAACAGGGGAGAGGGCGGGGAGCTGTTTTTT. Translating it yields CASSSNRGEGGELFF.

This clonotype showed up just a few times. The CDR3 region has the DNA TGCGCCAGCAGCGCACGCCAGGGGACCACCTACAATGAGCAGTTCTTC. Encoded protein: CASSARQGTTYNEQFF. The chain combines TRBV4-1 with TRBJ2-1; perhaps TRBD1 as D (6 bases). The CDR3 extends over 16 amino acids. Germline V gene sequence: CDR1 MGHRA, CDR2 YSYEKL. V was pared by 5 bases and J by 2 bases, with 16 bases between.

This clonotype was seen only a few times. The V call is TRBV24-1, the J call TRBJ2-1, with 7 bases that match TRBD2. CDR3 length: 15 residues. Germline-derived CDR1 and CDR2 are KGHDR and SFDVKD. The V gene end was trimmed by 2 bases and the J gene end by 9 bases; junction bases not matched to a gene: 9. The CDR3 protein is CATSDYGGSESEQFF. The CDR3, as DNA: TGTGCCACCAGTGATTACGGGGGGTCGGAGAGTGAGCAGTTCTTC.

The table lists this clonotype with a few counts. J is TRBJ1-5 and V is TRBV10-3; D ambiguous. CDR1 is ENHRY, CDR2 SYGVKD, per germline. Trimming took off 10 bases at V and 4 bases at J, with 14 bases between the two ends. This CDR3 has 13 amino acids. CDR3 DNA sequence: TGTGCCACTAATTCGGACGGGAATCAGCCCCAGCATTTT. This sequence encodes CATNSDGNQPQHF.

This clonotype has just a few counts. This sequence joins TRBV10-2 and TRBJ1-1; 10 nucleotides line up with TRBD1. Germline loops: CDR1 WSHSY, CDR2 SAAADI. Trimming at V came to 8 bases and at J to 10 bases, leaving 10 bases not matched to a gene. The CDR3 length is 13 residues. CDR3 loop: CASRMDRGKGAFF. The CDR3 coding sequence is TGCGCCAGCCGCATGGACAGGGGGAAGGGAGCTTTCTTT.

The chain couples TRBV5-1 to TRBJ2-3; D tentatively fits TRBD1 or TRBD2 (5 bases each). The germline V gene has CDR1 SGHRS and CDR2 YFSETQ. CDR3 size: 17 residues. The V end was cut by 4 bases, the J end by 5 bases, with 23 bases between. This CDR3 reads CASSPTGPASGGDTQYF. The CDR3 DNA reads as TGCGCCAGCAGCCCAACGGGACCGGCCTCTGGGGGAGATACGCAGTATTTT.

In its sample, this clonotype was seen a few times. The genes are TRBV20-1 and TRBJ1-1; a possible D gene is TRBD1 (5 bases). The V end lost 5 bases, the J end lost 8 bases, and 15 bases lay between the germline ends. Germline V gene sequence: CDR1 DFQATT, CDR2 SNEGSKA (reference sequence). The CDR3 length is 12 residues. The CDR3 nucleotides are TGCAGTGCTTGGTTGGGGGAGTACGAAGCTTTCTTT. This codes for CSAWLGEYEAFF.

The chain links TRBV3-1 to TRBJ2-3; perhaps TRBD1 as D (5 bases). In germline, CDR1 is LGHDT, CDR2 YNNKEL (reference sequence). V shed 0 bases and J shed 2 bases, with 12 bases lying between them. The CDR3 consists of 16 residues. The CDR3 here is CASSQDKGPHTDTQYF. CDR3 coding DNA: TGTGCCAGCAGCCAAGATAAGGGGCCCCACACAGATACGCAGTATTTT.